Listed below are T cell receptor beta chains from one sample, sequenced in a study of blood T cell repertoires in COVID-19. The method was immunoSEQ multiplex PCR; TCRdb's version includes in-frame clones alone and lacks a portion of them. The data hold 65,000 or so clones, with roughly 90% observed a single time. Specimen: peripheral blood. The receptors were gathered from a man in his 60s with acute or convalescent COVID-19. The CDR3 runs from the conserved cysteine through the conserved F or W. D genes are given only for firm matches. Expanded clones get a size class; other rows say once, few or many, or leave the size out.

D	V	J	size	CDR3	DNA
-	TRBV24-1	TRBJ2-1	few	CATSAPDRPDNEQFF	TGTGCCACCAGTGCCCCCGACAGGCCTGACAATGAGCAGTTCTTC
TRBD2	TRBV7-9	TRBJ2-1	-	CASSPAALAGGNEQFF	TGTGCCAGCAGCCCAGCGGCCCTAGCGGGGGGCAATGAGCAGTTCTTC
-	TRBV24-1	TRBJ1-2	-	CASGGDSDGYTF	TGTGCCTCCGGAGGGGACTCGGATGGCTACACCTTC
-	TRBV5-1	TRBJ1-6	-	CASSPTGTDGNSPLHF	TGCGCCAGCAGCCCAACCGGAACAGATGGTAATTCACCCCTCCACTTT
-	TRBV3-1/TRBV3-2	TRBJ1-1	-	CASSQVGRGTEAFF	TGTGCCAGCAGCCAAGTAGGTAGGGGCACTGAAGCTTTCTTT
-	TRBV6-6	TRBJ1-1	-	CASSTPSRTEAFF	TGTGCCAGCAGTACTCCTAGTAGGACTGAAGCTTTCTTT
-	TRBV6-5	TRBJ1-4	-	CASSYRGAPGEKLFF	TGTGCCAGCAGTTACCGGGGGGCCCCCGGAGAAAAACTGTTTTTT
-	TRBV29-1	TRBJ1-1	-	CSVENSLNTEAFF	TGCAGCGTTGAAAACAGCCTGAACACTGAAGCTTTCTTT
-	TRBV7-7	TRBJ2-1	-	CASSLEGWERSYNEQFF	TGTGCCAGCAGCTTAGAGGGATGGGAGCGATCCTACAATGAGCAGTTCTTC
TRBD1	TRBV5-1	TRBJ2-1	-	CASSLGQGAIYEQFF	TGCGCCAGCAGCTTGGGACAGGGGGCTATCTATGAGCAGTTCTTC
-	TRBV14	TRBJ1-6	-	CASSQVSNSPLHF	TGTGCCAGCAGCCAAGTATCGAATTCACCCCTCCACTTT
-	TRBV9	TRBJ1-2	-	CASSAPGLYGYTF	TGTGCCAGCAGCGCCCCGGGACTCTATGGCTACACCTTC
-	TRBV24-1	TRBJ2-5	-	CATSDVIETKKTQYF	TGTGCCACCAGTGATGTTATTGAGACAAAGAAGACCCAGTACTTC
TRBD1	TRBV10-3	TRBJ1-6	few	CAISEVDRGPLHF	TGTGCCATCAGTGAAGTAGACAGGGGGCCCCTCCACTTT
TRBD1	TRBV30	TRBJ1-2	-	CAWREQGIYGYTF	TGTGCCTGGAGAGAACAGGGGATCTATGGCTACACCTTC